The 22 T cell receptor beta chains below were found in one sample sequenced in a study of cytomegalovirus exposure and HLA in healthy donors. The PCR had 60 Vbeta and 13 Jbeta primers. Profiled with immunoSEQ multiplex PCR; TCRdb holds only in-frame clones, not every one. The data show more than 80,000 clones, over 70% seen once. Specimen: PBMCs. All receptors derive from a man between 18 and 29 years old in good health and CMV-seropositive.

The V gene is TRBV6-5, the J gene TRBJ2-7; D call uncertain. From germline, CDR1 is MNHEY and CDR2 SVGAGI. This CDR3 is built from 14 residues. Between the trimmed V and J ends, which lost 0 bases and 0 bases, there was a span of 6 bases. CDR3 protein: CASSYSRDSYEQYF. For the CDR3, the DNA is TGTGCCAGCAGTTACTCGAGAGACTCCTACGAGCAGTACTTC.

The rearrangement uses TRBV28 and TRBJ2-7; tentative D call: TRBD1 (6 bases). This CDR3 is 12 amino acids long. V dropped 10 bases and J dropped 3 bases, with 13 bases sitting between them. The germline V gene has CDR1 MDHEN and CDR2 SYDVKM. The CDR3 loop is CATSTGGYEQYF. The CDR3 DNA reads as TGTGCCACTTCGACAGGCGGCTACGAGCAGTACTTC.

V and J are TRBV29-1 and TRBJ2-3; the D gene is possibly TRBD2 (6 bases). The germline V and J ends were trimmed by 3 bases and 2 bases, with 21 bases remaining between them. Looked up from germline, CDR1 is SQVTM and CDR2 is ANQGSEA. CDR3 size: 17 residues. The DNA of the CDR3 is TGCAGCGTTGATGGGGTAGCGGCCGAAGCGTTCACAGATACGCAGTATTTT. Translating gives CSVDGVAAEAFTDTQYF.

The rearrangement joins TRBV28 to TRBJ1-1; 8 nucleotides line up with TRBD1. The V segment lost 5 bases and the J segment 9 bases; nucleotides outside the gene matches: 2. Looked up from germline, CDR1 is MDHEN and CDR2 is SYDVKM. This CDR3 is built from 11 residues. In nucleotides, the CDR3 is TGTGCCAGCAGTAGGACAGGGAAAGCTTTCTTT. It translates to CASSRTGKAFF.

This chain joins TRBV28 and TRBJ1-4; no clear D. The germline gives CDR1 MDHEN, CDR2 SYDVKM. Between the trimmed V and J ends, which lost 3 bases and 7 bases, there was a span of 15 bases. The CDR3 runs 15 residues. Here the CDR3 reads CASSLAQFGVEKLFF. The CDR3, as DNA: TGTGCCAGCAGTTTGGCCCAGTTCGGGGTTGAAAAACTGTTTTTT.

The chain recombines TRBV18 with TRBJ2-5; no definite D call. Trimming cost V 3 bases and J 5 bases, with 10 bases left between them. CDR1 and CDR2 (germline): KGHSH, LQKENI. The CDR3 length is 13 residues. CDR3 nucleotide sequence: TGTGCCAGCTCACCTCTGCGGTCGGAGACCCAGTACTTC. Amino acids: CASSPLRSETQYF.

The chain combines TRBV18 with TRBJ1-5; 7 bases are a match to TRBD1. V was pared by 0 bases and J by 5 bases, with 4 bases of the junction left unmatched. Germline V lookup: CDR1 KGHSH, CDR2 LQKENI. The CDR3 is 15 residues long. The CDR3 region has the DNA TGTGCCAGCTCACCACCGCCCGGGACAGATCAGCCCCAGCATTTT. This encodes CASSPPPGTDQPQHF.

The CDR3 here is CASSQIPTGADGYTF. The DNA of the CDR3 is TGCGCCAGCAGTCAAATCCCGACAGGGGCCGATGGCTACACCTTC. V usage is TRBV23-1 and J usage is TRBJ1-2, with TRBD1 identical over 8 bases. TRBV23-1 is annotated as an ORF whose role is uncertain. After removal of 2 bases from V and 6 bases from J, the junction contained 8 bases not matched to a gene. This CDR3 spans 15 amino acids.

This clone has only one observation. The gene calls are TRBV14 and TRBJ1-1; unclear D gene. V was trimmed by 4 bases and J by 3 bases, leaving 12 bases between them. CDR3 size: 14 residues. The germline V gene encodes CDR1 SGHDN and CDR2 FVKESK. CDR3 amino acids: CASSRRPRYTEAFF. DNA for the CDR3: TGTGCCAGCAGCCGCCGACCCAGGTACACTGAAGCTTTCTTT. Full variable domain (outside the CDR3, taken from reference TRBV14 and TRBJ1-1): EAGVTQFPSHSVIEKGQTVTLRCDPISGHDNLYWYRRVMGKEIKFLLHFVKESKQDESGMPNNRFLAERTGGTYSTLKVQPAELEDSGVYFCASSRRPRYTEAFFGQGTRLTVV.

The rearrangement links TRBV7-9 to TRBJ1-2, with D possibly TRBD1 on 6 matching bases. Germline values: CDR1 SEHNR, CDR2 FQNEAQ (reference sequence). V was trimmed by 4 bases and J by 4 bases, leaving 10 bases between them. This CDR3 has 13 residues. In nucleotides, the CDR3 is TGTGCCAGCAGCTCCATGGGGGCCTATGGCTACACCTTC. This encodes CASSSMGAYGYTF.

V usage is TRBV28 and J usage is TRBJ2-7; 8 bases map to TRBD2. Trimming cost V 6 bases and J 1 base; bases outside gene matches: 8. CDR1 and CDR2 from the germline V gene are MDHEN and SYDVKM. The CDR3 contains 15 residues. CDR3 in amino acids: CASRGTGGRSYEQYF. CDR3 in DNA: TGTGCCAGCAGGGGCACGGGAGGGAGATCCTACGAGCAGTACTTC.

The CDR3 DNA reads TGTGCCAGCAGCTACCAGGGTTATGGCTACACCTTC. Its translation: CASSYQGYGYTF. V and J are TRBV7-2 and TRBJ1-2; D might be TRBD1 (5 bases). Germline CDR1 reads SGHTA; CDR2 reads FQGNSA. V was pared by 4 bases and J by 5 bases, with 8 bases between. This CDR3 spans 12 amino acids.

V usage is TRBV4-1 and J usage is TRBJ2-6, with TRBD1 identical over 9 bases. The CDR3 consists of 19 residues. V shed 4 bases, J shed 2 bases, and the junction held 12 bases outside the gene matches. The germline V gene has CDR1 MGHRA and CDR2 YSYEKL. The CDR3 here is CASSLPRGDRVAGANVLTF. The CDR3 nucleotides are TGCGCCAGCAGCCTCCCGAGGGGGGACAGGGTCGCTGGGGCCAACGTCCTGACTTTC.

Here the CDR3 DNA reads TGTGCCAGCAGCTTAACGGGCGGGAGCGGATACGAGCAGTACTTC. Protein sequence: CASSLTGGSGYEQYF. This chain joins TRBV7-3 and TRBJ2-7; the match to TRBD2 covers 7 bases. Germline CDR1 is SGHTA and CDR2 is FQGTGA. The CDR3 runs 15 residues. The V gene end was trimmed by 0 bases and the J gene end by 4 bases; junction bases not matched to a gene: 6. The full variable domain, in which reference TRBV7-3 and TRBJ2-7 provide the parts outside the CDR3, is GAGVSQTPSNKVTEKGKYVELRCDPISGHTALYWYRQSLGQGPEFLIYFQGTGAADDSGLPNDRFFAVRPEGSVSTLKIQRTERGDSAVYLCASSLTGGSGYEQYFGPGTRLTVT.

The chain joins TRBV2 to TRBJ1-1; tentatively, D is TRBD1 (5 bases). Germline V gene data show CDR1 as SNHLY and CDR2 as FYNNEI. The CDR3 extends over 13 amino acids. Trimming took 0 bases from V and 6 from J, leaving 8 bases between them. The CDR3 region has the DNA TGTGCCAGCAGTGAAGCGTCAGGGTCTGAAGCTTTCTTT. Protein product: CASSEASGSEAFF.

The chain employs TRBV6-5 and TRBJ2-1; 8 positions agree with TRBD2. The CDR3 spans 15 residues. CDR1 and CDR2 (germline): MNHEY, SVGAGI. V lost 6 bases and J lost 9; bases outside the gene matches: 13. CDR3 bases: TGTGCCAGCAGCCGCCGGGCGGGAGGAAATGGTGAGCAGTTCTTC. Translating it yields CASSRRAGGNGEQFF.

This sequence joins TRBV9 and TRBJ1-1, with no clear D. Germline V gives CDR1 SGDLS, CDR2 YYNGEE. Between the trimmed V and J ends, which lost 0 bases and 0 bases, there was a span of 6 bases. CDR3 length: 14 amino acids. The CDR3 sequence is CASSVDSLNTEAFF. Here the CDR3 DNA reads TGTGCCAGCAGCGTAGATAGTTTGAACACTGAAGCTTTCTTT.

This clone was seen a handful of times. The gene calls are TRBV6-4 and TRBJ1-1; TRBD1 matches at 10 bases. The CDR3 contains 15 residues. The germline V gene encodes CDR1 MRHNA and CDR2 SNTAGT. Germline trimming cut 2 bases from V and 3 bases from J; bases unmatched to any gene: 3. The CDR3 DNA follows: TGTGCCAGCAGTGACCAGGACAGGGGGGACACTGAAGCTTTCTTT. Residues: CASSDQDRGDTEAFF.

The chain employs TRBV5-8 and TRBJ2-7, with 7 bases fitting TRBD1. Looked up from germline, CDR1 is SGHTS and CDR2 is YDEGEE. The CDR3 sequence is 13 residues long. J gave up 6 bases and V 6 bases, and 9 bases lay outside the gene matches. Here the CDR3 DNA reads TGTGCCAGCACCCGAGGGGGCGGAGGCGAGCAGTACTTC. It is translated as CASTRGGGGEQYF.

The V and J genes are TRBV14 and TRBJ1-5; D not resolved. From germline, CDR1 is SGHDN and CDR2 FVKESK. The CDR3 sequence is 14 residues long. Trimming shortened V by 4 bases and J by 5 bases, and 12 bases separated the two germline ends. CDR3 DNA: TGTGCCAGCAGCCCTGCGGCGGCCCATCAGCCCCAGCATTTT. Translating it yields CASSPAAAHQPQHF.

This clone was detected once. The V call is TRBV2, the J call TRBJ1-4; possible D gene TRBD1, 5 bases. This CDR3 contains 15 residues. CDR1 is SNHLY, CDR2 FYNNEI, per germline. V was trimmed by 7 bases and J by 8 bases, leaving 20 bases between them. The chain's CDR3 is CASNGLGRGREKLFF. In DNA, the CDR3 is TGTGCCAGCAACGGGCTGGGGAGGGGAAGGGAAAAACTGTTTTTT.

V gene TRBV5-1 combines with J gene TRBJ1-2; 9 positions agree with TRBD1. Losses at the gene ends were 5 bases for V and 7 bases for J; bases not matched to a gene: 9. The CDR3 runs to 14 residues. Germline-derived CDR1 and CDR2 are SGHRS and YFSETQ. The CDR3 sequence is CASRGDRDVSGYTF. The CDR3 DNA reads TGCGCCAGCAGAGGGGACAGGGATGTTTCTGGCTACACCTTC.